The rows below give T cell receptor beta chains drawn from one sample of a study of regulatory T cells in long-lasting Graves disease. From the multiplex PCR reads, TCRdb called clonotypes with MiXCR, one entry per CDR3 protein. In the table there are some 440,000 distinct CDR3 sequences, less than 25% of which are singletons. Sequences were derived from peripheral blood mononuclear cells (PBMCs), sampled when the disease was refractory, from a patient treated with antithyroid drugs. These receptors were obtained from a female donor with Graves disease. Each CDR3 is given with its conserved first and last residue. The order of the fields is V gene, J gene, clone size, D gene, CDR3 DNA, CDR3 protein. D genes are given only for firm matches. Size is omitted from some rows. Given values are once, few, many or a class for expanded clones.

V gene: TRBV20-1; J gene: TRBJ2-3; clone size: few; D gene: -; CDR3 DNA: TGCAGTGCTAGTCGGACAGATACGCAGTATTTT; CDR3 protein: CSASRTDTQYF
V gene: TRBV3-1; J gene: TRBJ2-7; clone size: -; D gene: -; CDR3 DNA: TGTGCCAGCAGCCAAGATGGTGGCGGAACTGAAACTAGCCGCATGACCTACGAGCAGTACTTC; CDR3 protein: CASSQDGGGTETSRMTYEQYF
V gene: TRBV19; J gene: TRBJ2-2; clone size: few; D gene: TRBD1; CDR3 DNA: TGTGCCTCTGATCCTGGACAGGGGGCCTCCGGGGAGCTGTTTTTT; CDR3 protein: CASDPGQGASGELFF
V gene: TRBV5-1; J gene: TRBJ2-7; clone size: many; D gene: -; CDR3 DNA: TGCGCCAGCAGCTTGAGGGTAGGGTCCTACGAGCAGTACTTC; CDR3 protein: CASSLRVGSYEQYF
V gene: TRBV7-8; J gene: TRBJ2-7; clone size: many; D gene: -; CDR3 DNA: TGTGCCAGCAGCTTAGCGGATTCGGGGATGGAGCAGTACTTC; CDR3 protein: CASSLADSGMEQYF
V gene: TRBV6-1; J gene: TRBJ2-3; clone size: many; D gene: -; CDR3 DNA: TGTGCCAGCTTCGGGGGGCCGAACACAGATACGCAGTATTTT; CDR3 protein: CASFGGPNTDTQYF
V gene: TRBV7-2; J gene: TRBJ2-1; clone size: -; D gene: -; CDR3 DNA: TGTGCCAGCAGCTTAGCGCTCGGGCAGGGGGGGTACAATGAGCAGTTCTTC; CDR3 protein: CASSLALGQGGYNEQFF
V gene: TRBV4-1; J gene: TRBJ2-7; clone size: -; D gene: -; CDR3 DNA: TGCGCCAGCAGCCAAGTAACAAGGGAGCAGTACTTC; CDR3 protein: CASSQVTREQYF
V gene: TRBV7-2; J gene: TRBJ2-5; clone size: many; D gene: TRBD1; CDR3 DNA: TGTGCCAGCAGCTCGACTTGGACAGGGGGAAGGTACGGCGAAAGAAAGACCCAGTACTTC; CDR3 protein: CASSSTWTGGRYGERKTQYF
V gene: TRBV20-1; J gene: TRBJ2-7; clone size: few; D gene: TRBD2; CDR3 DNA: TGCAGTGCTACCCCTTTAGCGGGACACCCCTACGAGCAGTACTTC; CDR3 protein: CSATPLAGHPYEQYF
V gene: TRBV24-1; J gene: TRBJ2-7; clone size: few; D gene: -; CDR3 DNA: TGTGCCACCAGTGATTTGTTAGAGAGGACCCCGAGCTCCTACGAGCAGTACTTC; CDR3 protein: CATSDLLERTPSSYEQYF
V gene: TRBV28; J gene: TRBJ1-5; clone size: -; D gene: -; CDR3 DNA: TGTGCCAGCAGCGAAACAGGGTATAGTCAGCCCCAGCATTTT; CDR3 protein: CASSETGYSQPQHF
V gene: TRBV28; J gene: TRBJ1-2; clone size: few; D gene: -; CDR3 DNA: TGTGCCAGCAGTTCCCCCTCCTTCACTAACTATGGCTACACCTTC; CDR3 protein: CASSSPSFTNYGYTF
V gene: TRBV20-1; J gene: TRBJ2-7; clone size: many; D gene: TRBD1; CDR3 DNA: TGCAGTGCTAGAGATCCGCATGGACAGGGCTTTGACGAGCAGTACTTC; CDR3 protein: CSARDPHGQGFDEQYF
V gene: TRBV30; J gene: TRBJ1-3; clone size: -; D gene: TRBD1; CDR3 DNA: TGTGCCTGGAGTGGAGGAGACAGGGGATTTGGAAACACCATATATTTT; CDR3 protein: CAWSGGDRGFGNTIYF
V gene: TRBV7-3; J gene: TRBJ2-2; clone size: -; D gene: -; CDR3 DNA: TGTGCCAGCAGCTTAAGTCCCGCCGGTCACGGGGAGCTGTTTTTT; CDR3 protein: CASSLSPAGHGELFF
V gene: TRBV20-1; J gene: TRBJ2-7; clone size: many; D gene: TRBD2; CDR3 DNA: TGCAGTGCTACCGGGACTAACTCCTACGAGCAGTACTTC; CDR3 protein: CSATGTNSYEQYF
V gene: TRBV5-1; J gene: TRBJ2-1; clone size: -; D gene: -; CDR3 DNA: TGCGCCAGCAGCCCCCAGGGATCTGAGCAGTTCTTC; CDR3 protein: CASSPQGSEQFF
V gene: TRBV28; J gene: TRBJ2-7; clone size: many; D gene: -; CDR3 DNA: TGTGCCAGCCCTTTGTGGGCCAGGGGAAAGCAGTACTTC; CDR3 protein: CASPLWARGKQYF
V gene: TRBV20-1; J gene: TRBJ2-7; clone size: many; D gene: TRBD1; CDR3 DNA: TGCAGTGCCACAAGTCTCCGGGACAGGGCCTACGAGCAGTACTTC; CDR3 protein: CSATSLRDRAYEQYF
V gene: TRBV7-9; J gene: TRBJ1-1; clone size: few; D gene: TRBD1; CDR3 DNA: TGTGCCAGCAGCAGAAATTACCGGGACAGAAACACTGAAGCTTTCTTT; CDR3 protein: CASSRNYRDRNTEAFF
V gene: TRBV29-1; J gene: TRBJ2-5; clone size: few; D gene: TRBD2; CDR3 DNA: TGCAGCGTTGTAGTGATAGCGGGCCACCGGGCCCAGTACTTC; CDR3 protein: CSVVVIAGHRAQYF
V gene: TRBV2; J gene: TRBJ1-4; clone size: many; D gene: -; CDR3 DNA: TGTGCCAGCAGTGGGAGACAGAATGAAAAACTGTTTTTT; CDR3 protein: CASSGRQNEKLFF
V gene: TRBV30; J gene: TRBJ2-5; clone size: -; D gene: TRBD2; CDR3 DNA: TGCGCCTGGAGCACAGGGACTAGCGGGGAAGAGACCCAGTACTTC; CDR3 protein: CAWSTGTSGEETQYF
V gene: TRBV5-1; J gene: TRBJ2-7; clone size: many; D gene: -; CDR3 DNA: TGCGCCAGCAGCTTGAGCGGCTTGTACGAGCAGTACTTC; CDR3 protein: CASSLSGLYEQYF
V gene: TRBV6-1; J gene: TRBJ2-3; clone size: -; D gene: TRBD1; CDR3 DNA: TGTGCCAGCAGGATAGGGGGCGGTAGCACAGATACGCAGTATTTT; CDR3 protein: CASRIGGGSTDTQYF
V gene: TRBV11-1; J gene: TRBJ1-1; clone size: -; D gene: -; CDR3 DNA: TGTGCCAGCAGCTCACTGAGGGAAGCTTTCTTT; CDR3 protein: CASSSLREAFF
V gene: TRBV6-2/TRBV6-3; J gene: TRBJ2-3; clone size: once; D gene: TRBD1; CDR3 DNA: TGTGCCAGCAGTCTGGGACAGGGGGCCCTAGATACGCAGTATTTT; CDR3 protein: CASSLGQGALDTQYF
V gene: TRBV30; J gene: TRBJ1-5; clone size: few; D gene: -; CDR3 DNA: TGTGCCTGGGGACGGAGAAGCAATCAGCCCCAGCATTTT; CDR3 protein: CAWGRRSNQPQHF
V gene: TRBV20-1; J gene: TRBJ2-7; clone size: -; D gene: -; CDR3 DNA: TGCAGTGCTAGCGCCATCCAGGGTGGCGAGCAGTACTTC; CDR3 protein: CSASAIQGGEQYF
V gene: TRBV7-3; J gene: TRBJ2-2; clone size: -; D gene: -; CDR3 DNA: TGTGCCAGCAGCCTCGTCGGCCCTACGAACACCGGGGAGCTGTTTTTT; CDR3 protein: CASSLVGPTNTGELFF
V gene: TRBV28; J gene: TRBJ2-7; clone size: few; D gene: TRBD2; CDR3 DNA: TGTGCCAGCAGTATACCGCCTAGCGGGAGCTACGAGCAGTACTTC; CDR3 protein: CASSIPPSGSYEQYF
V gene: TRBV10-3; J gene: TRBJ1-1; clone size: few; D gene: -; CDR3 DNA: TGTGCCATCAGTGAAAGGGATACTGAAGCTTTCTTT; CDR3 protein: CAISERDTEAFF
V gene: TRBV6-5; J gene: TRBJ2-7; clone size: few; D gene: -; CDR3 DNA: TGTGCCAGCAGTTACACAGGACAGAACTACGAGCAGTACTTC; CDR3 protein: CASSYTGQNYEQYF